The entry below gives a single T cell receptor beta chain sequence along with its context. The method was immunoSEQ multiplex PCR; TCRdb's version includes in-frame clones alone and lacks a portion of them. The sample has approximately 1.9 million clones, 80% to 95% seen once. This sample was taken from a study of shared clonotypes between healthy human individuals. Naive CD8 cells lacked CD45RO and underwent positive selection for CCR7, leaving out terminally differentiated effector memory CD45RA+ cells. The CDR3 loop spans 13 amino acids. Germline loops: CDR1 MGHDK, CDR2 SYGVNS. V lost 1 base to trimming and J lost 9 bases, with 10 bases between them.

This TCR came from a man between 18 and 29 years old in good health. Some clones in this sample may be carry-over from other donors' samples. Sequenced sample: naive CD8+ T cells from PBMCs. The V gene is TRBV25-1, the J gene TRBJ2-1, with D possibly being TRBD2 (5 bases). Here the CDR3 DNA reads TGTGCCAGCAGTGAATTAGAGGGCTTTGAGCAGTTCTTC. It yields the protein CASSELEGFEQFF.